This T cell receptor (beta chain) was found in a study of CD8+ T cells in alopecia areata. Turning to the study itself: The duration of tofacitinib was 6 to 18 months, with 6 months off drug afterward.

Whole-study findings and limits: Normal scalp had lower clonality than lesional scalp, with alopecia totalis/universalis lesions showing this most strongly.

There are 14 residues in the CDR3. V was cut by 1 base and J by 0 bases, with 7 bases left in between. Germline V gene sequence: CDR1 MNHNS, CDR2 SASEGT. Of note for this clone: Its matching antigen is unknown.

cDNA prepared by RNA extraction and subsequent reverse transcription served as the template for sequencing. Generated by immunoSEQ multiplex PCR, the TCRdb table keeps only in-frame clones and is missing some. The top ten hold roughly a sixth of the sample, which has around 65,000 clones, roughly half seen once. The input for sequencing was CD8+ T cells sorted from blood, taken at week 0. The receptor's source is a human donor with alopecia areata. This chain connects TRBV6-1 to TRBJ2-7; D gene uncertain. The CDR3 nucleotides are TGTGCCAGCAGTGAAGTTGGTTTCTCCTACGAGCAGTACTTC. It encodes CASSEVGFSYEQYF.